Following are 4 T cell receptor beta chains from one sample sequenced in a study of identical twins. TCRdb reanalysed the 5' RACE reads using MiXCR and keeps one entry per CDR3 protein. The table lists some 500,000 distinct CDR3 sequences, 9.6% of them singletons. This sample was also put to use in a study of yellow fever vaccine responses in identical twins.

Sequenced: PBMCs. These receptors were taken from a woman aged 18 to 35 in good health.

This clonotype has only a few counts. The gene calls are TRBV3-1 and TRBJ2-7; a possible D gene is TRBD1 (5 bases). The CDR3 is 12 amino acids. The germline CDR1 and CDR2 sequences are LGHDT and YNNKEL (reference sequence). Trimming took off 1 base at V and 4 bases at J, with 5 bases between the two ends. The CDR3 bases are TGTGCCAGCAGCCAAGGACAGTACGAGCAGTACTTC. It specifies CASSQGQYEQYF.

This clonotype was picked up many times. The rearrangement uses TRBV15 and TRBJ2-7; 9 bases line up with TRBD1. The CDR3 is made up of 15 amino acids. Germline V gives CDR1 LNHNV, CDR2 YYDKDF (reference sequence). The ends lost 4 bases at V and 2 bases at J; junction bases unmatched: 6. The CDR3 DNA follows: TGTGCCACCAGCAAAGACAGGGGGTTAGCCTACGAGCAGTACTTC. It translates to CATSKDRGLAYEQYF.

The V call is TRBV7-2, the J call TRBJ2-3; 10 nucleotides agree with TRBD2. Germline V lookup: CDR1 SGHTA, CDR2 FQGNSA. V was clipped by 8 bases and J by 6 bases; unmatched bases: 11. The CDR3 consists of 15 residues. The CDR3 sequence: CASRWGSGGVDTQYF. The DNA of the CDR3 is TGTGCCAGCCGCTGGGGGAGCGGGGGGGTGGATACGCAGTATTTT.

This clonotype was detected ten times or more. V gene TRBV12-3 or TRBV12-4 combines with J gene TRBJ2-2; D gene uncertain. Trimming removed 5 bases from V and 4 bases from J, with 14 bases in between. The CDR3 contains 15 residues. As DNA, the CDR3 is TGTGCCAGCAGTGCCGGTGGGCCCCCCACCGGGGAGCTGTTTTTT. This sequence encodes CASSAGGPPTGELFF.